These 4 T cell receptor beta chains were sequenced from one sample in a study of beta chain features in type 1 diabetes. Every bit of the isolated RNA underwent reverse transcription, so sequencing read expressed TCRB transcripts. TCRdb keeps only in-frame clones here, not all; method: immunoSEQ multiplex PCR. The repertoire includes approximately 140,000 clones, over 8% of them detected once, and 0.55% to 0.75% sits in the top ten. Sequenced: central memory CD4+ T cells from blood. The source is a woman aged 40 to 50 in good health.

The chain combines TRBV11-2 with TRBJ1-1; D is ambiguous. Germline loops: CDR1 SGHAT, CDR2 FQNNGV. V lost 5 bases to trimming and J lost 2 bases, with 15 bases between them. The CDR3 covers 15 residues. CDR3 amino acids: CASSKNRVLNTEAFF. The CDR3 DNA is TGTGCCAGCAGCAAGAACCGGGTACTCAACACTGAAGCTTTCTTT.

The chain couples TRBV7-6 to TRBJ2-7, with 8 bases fitting TRBD2. This CDR3 is 16 amino acids long. V trimming: 1 base; J trimming: 7 bases; junction bases outside the gene matches: 12. CDR1 and CDR2 (germline): SGHVS, FNYEAQ. CDR3 amino acids: CASSLDSFGGAGEQYF. The CDR3 DNA reads TGTGCCAGCAGCTTAGATTCCTTCGGGGGGGCTGGTGAGCAGTACTTC.

The rearrangement joins TRBV7-8 to TRBJ1-1; weak D call: TRBD1 (5 bases). This CDR3 contains 15 residues. Germline values: CDR1 SGHVS, CDR2 FQNEAQ. V gave up 4 bases and J gave up 3 bases, with 15 bases separating them. The CDR3 sequence is CASSWPPTVDTEAFF. The CDR3, as DNA: TGTGCCAGCAGCTGGCCACCGACAGTCGACACTGAAGCTTTCTTT. The whole variable domain, remainder taken from reference TRBV7-8 and TRBJ1-1, is GAGVSQSPRYKVAKRGQDVALRCDPISGHVSLFWYQQALGQGPEFLTYFQNEAQLDKSGLPSDRFFAERPEGSVSTLKIQRTQQEDSAVYLCASSWPPTVDTEAFFGQGTRLTVV.

This clone was observed a handful of times. The chain carries TRBV5-4 and TRBJ1-1; 10 nucleotides line up with TRBD1. The V and J ends lost 1 base and 3 bases, in that order; junction bases with no gene match: 3. Germline values: CDR1 SGHNT, CDR2 YYREEE (reference sequence). The CDR3 loop spans 15 amino acids. The CDR3 loop reads CASSLMGTGDTEAFF. CDR3 nucleotide sequence: TGTGCCAGCAGCTTGATGGGGACAGGGGACACTGAAGCTTTCTTT.